A selection of T cell receptor beta chains follows, all from one sample in a study of blood T cell repertoires in COVID-19. The protocol was immunoSEQ multiplex PCR, while the TCRdb copy is restricted to in-frame clones and leaves out a portion. The repertoire holds 50,000 to 75,000 clones, with around 80% as singletons. Material for sequencing was peripheral blood. All receptors come from a man aged 60 to 75 with COVID-19, enrolled during active disease. CDR3s include the opening cysteine and the closing phenylalanine or tryptophan. D genes are given only for firm matches. A row's size may be missing; if present it is once, few, many or a size class.

v_call	d_call	clone_size	j_call	cdr3_aa	cdr3_nt
TRBV28	NA	NA	TRBJ2-7	CASSLWPLAEQYF	TGTGCCAGCAGTCTTTGGCCCCTTGCCGAGCAGTACTTC
TRBV6-5	NA	NA	TRBJ2-3	CASSRPGTDTQYF	TGTGCCAGCAGTCGCCCGGGCACAGATACGCAGTATTTT
TRBV10-3	TRBD2	once	TRBJ2-1	CATTSGTHEQFF	TGTGCCACGACTAGCGGGACCCATGAGCAGTTCTTC
TRBV7-3	TRBD2	NA	TRBJ2-5	CASSLTAGGGRNQETQYF	TGTGCCAGCAGCTTAACGGCGGGAGGGGGCAGAAACCAAGAGACCCAGTACTTC
TRBV4-1	NA	once	TRBJ2-7	CASSQEGGSLGSEQYF	TGCGCCAGCAGCCAAGAAGGAGGAAGTCTAGGGTCCGAGCAGTACTTC
TRBV6-5	NA	NA	TRBJ1-1	CASNVGVLNTEAFF	TGTGCCAGCAATGTGGGAGTCCTGAACACTGAAGCTTTCTTT
TRBV5-1	NA	few	TRBJ1-1	CASTPGQVNTEAFF	TGCGCCAGCACCCCCGGTCAGGTGAACACTGAAGCTTTCTTT
TRBV5-1	NA	NA	TRBJ2-2	CASSLTSGELFF	TGCGCCAGCAGCTTGACTAGCGGGGAGCTGTTTTTT
TRBV12-3/TRBV12-4	NA	NA	TRBJ1-5	CASSWLLGQPQHF	TGTGCCAGCAGTTGGCTTCTTGGCCAGCCCCAGCATTTT
TRBV3-1/TRBV3-2	TRBD2	NA	TRBJ2-7	CASSLFRLAAYEQYF	TGTGCCAGCAGCCTTTTTCGACTAGCGGCCTACGAGCAGTACTTC
TRBV29-1	TRBD1	NA	TRBJ2-7	CSARMGQGGFEQYF	TGCAGCGCTAGAATGGGACAGGGGGGGTTCGAGCAGTACTTC
TRBV5-1	NA	NA	TRBJ2-3	CASSFSGGTDTQYF	TGCGCCAGCAGCTTTAGCGGAGGCACAGATACGCAGTATTTT
TRBV9	NA	NA	TRBJ2-7	CASSVGSVTYEQYF	TGTGCCAGCAGCGTAGGTTCAGTCACCTACGAGCAGTACTTC
TRBV6-5	NA	NA	TRBJ2-7	CASNHGGRGYEQYF	TGTGCCAGCAACCATGGAGGTAGAGGCTACGAGCAGTACTTC
TRBV13	TRBD2	NA	TRBJ2-7	CASSPPSGTHREQYF	TGTGCCAGCAGCCCCCCGAGCGGGACCCATCGGGAGCAGTACTTC
TRBV2	TRBD2	NA	TRBJ2-1	CASSESGRALNEQFF	TGTGCCAGCAGTGAGTCCGGGAGGGCCCTCAATGAGCAGTTCTTC
TRBV28	TRBD2	NA	TRBJ2-1	CASLVTSGRTNEQFF	TGTGCCAGCCTCGTAACTAGCGGGAGAACAAATGAGCAGTTCTTC
TRBV29-1	NA	NA	TRBJ2-4	CSVESGDRRNIQYF	TGCAGCGTTGAATCAGGCGATCGGCGAAACATTCAGTACTTC
TRBV10-1	NA	NA	TRBJ1-1	CASSEIGQPASEAFF	TGCGCCAGCAGTGAGATAGGACAGCCCGCCTCAGAAGCTTTCTTT
TRBV5-1	TRBD1	NA	TRBJ2-3	CASSVGQSTDTQYF	TGCGCCAGCAGCGTGGGACAGAGCACAGATACGCAGTATTTT
TRBV14	NA	NA	TRBJ1-2	CASSHNTVNYGYTF	TGTGCCAGCAGCCACAACACAGTGAACTATGGCTACACCTTC
TRBV28	TRBD1	NA	TRBJ2-3	CASSEKQGAGTQYF	TGTGCCAGCAGCGAGAAACAGGGGGCAGGTACGCAGTATTTT
TRBV19	TRBD1	NA	TRBJ1-1	CASSADRGTRAFF	TGTGCCAGTAGTGCAGACAGGGGGACTCGGGCTTTCTTT
TRBV6-6	TRBD1	few	TRBJ1-4	CASSTEDRGNEKLFF	TGTGCCAGCAGTACAGAGGACAGGGGAAATGAAAAACTGTTTTTT
TRBV28	NA	NA	TRBJ1-2	CASRGTVGGGYTF	TGTGCCAGCAGGGGGACCGTGGGGGGTGGCTACACCTTC
TRBV4-2	TRBD2	NA	TRBJ2-1	CASSQDPAGENEQFF	TGTGCCAGCAGCCAAGATCCAGCGGGGGAGAATGAGCAGTTCTTC
TRBV7-2	TRBD1	NA	TRBJ2-7	CASSRYRGEQYF	TGTGCCAGCAGCAGATACAGGGGCGAGCAGTACTTC
TRBV15	TRBD2	few	TRBJ2-1	CATSRDIGGGDEQFF	TGTGCCACCAGCAGAGATATCGGGGGAGGGGATGAGCAGTTCTTC
TRBV29-1	TRBD2	NA	TRBJ2-2	CSVGGVGAGGRTGELFF	TGCAGCGTTGGAGGGGTCGGAGCGGGAGGGCGCACCGGGGAGCTGTTTTTT
TRBV2	NA	few	TRBJ2-3	CASAVSTATDTQYF	TGTGCCAGCGCGGTATCGACAGCCACAGATACGCAGTATTTT
TRBV12-3/TRBV12-4	NA	NA	TRBJ2-1	CASSFIGLDEQFF	TGTGCCAGCAGTTTTATCGGGTTGGATGAGCAGTTCTTC
TRBV6-6	NA	NA	TRBJ2-5	CASSLQGQETQYF	TGTGCCAGCAGTCTTCAGGGACAAGAGACCCAGTACTTC
TRBV6-5	TRBD2	NA	TRBJ2-7	CASRPTSGIYEQYF	TGTGCCAGCAGGCCGACTAGCGGGATTTACGAGCAGTACTTC
TRBV20-1	NA	NA	TRBJ2-1	CSASVSQVDEQFF	TGCAGTGCTAGTGTTTCACAGGTGGATGAGCAGTTCTTC
TRBV28	TRBD1	once	TRBJ1-2	CASTTEGQGIRGYTF	TGTGCCAGCACCACGGAGGGACAGGGGATCAGAGGCTACACCTTC
TRBV9	NA	NA	TRBJ2-5	CASSVQASKQETQYF	TGTGCCAGCAGCGTTCAGGCCAGCAAGCAAGAGACCCAGTACTTC
TRBV19	NA	NA	TRBJ1-3	CASSYLTAFSGNTIYF	TGTGCCAGTAGCTACCTGACAGCCTTCTCTGGAAACACCATATATTTT
TRBV5-6	NA	NA	TRBJ1-1	CASSLGPTGSPEAFF	TGTGCCAGCAGCTTGGGGCCTACAGGGTCCCCTGAAGCTTTCTTT
TRBV12-5	TRBD2	NA	TRBJ2-1	CASGSSGLASHEQFF	TGTGCTAGTGGGTCCTCGGGACTAGCATCTCATGAGCAGTTCTTC
TRBV10-3	NA	NA	TRBJ1-5	CAISESVEDQPQHF	TGTGCCATCAGTGAGTCAGTTGAGGATCAGCCCCAGCATTTT
TRBV5-1	TRBD2	NA	TRBJ2-3	CASSFGGKTTDTQYF	TGCGCCAGCAGCTTCGGGGGGAAGACAACAGATACGCAGTATTTT
TRBV4-2	TRBD1	many	TRBJ1-5	CASSQGGGQGNQPQHF	TGTGCCAGCAGCCAAGGTGGGGGACAGGGCAATCAGCCCCAGCATTTT
TRBV27	TRBD1	NA	TRBJ2-1	CASSLSGTGGGLAYNEQFF	TGTGCCAGCAGTTTATCTGGGACAGGGGGCGGGCTAGCCTACAATGAGCAGTTCTTC
TRBV5-6	NA	few	TRBJ2-7	CASSVTGTLVSEQYF	TGTGCCAGCAGCGTCACCGGGACATTGGTCAGCGAGCAGTACTTC